This TCR beta chain was captured by sequencing in a study of T cell repertoires in cytomegalovirus infection. Study-level information: Through public TCR beta signatures, both CMV infection and matching HLA type were indicated.

The V segment lost 2 bases and the J segment 4 bases; nucleotides outside the gene matches: 3. CDR3 length: 15 residues. In germline, CDR1 is MNHEY, CDR2 SVGAGI. This clonotype occurred once. The antigen remains undetermined. One entry per CDR3 protein results from TCRdb running MiXCR on the reads. The sample carries fewer than 1,000,000 distinct CDR3 sequences, 31% recorded once. Whole-study results and caveats: Ex vivo responses were dominated by HLA-C-restricted CMV-specific TCR beta clonotypes. CMV carriers having the relevant HLA were flagged by cumulative public TCR beta family frequency.

This chain connects TRBV6-5 to TRBJ1-4, with TRBD1 identical over 8 bases. The sequencing here drew on cultured CD8+ T cells from PBMCs, taken from culture after CMV antigen stimulation. The source is a human donor in good health (CMV status not recorded). Some clones in this sample may be carry-over from other donors' samples. DNA of the CDR3: TGTGCCAGCAGTTACCGACAGGGGCATAATGAAAAACTGTTTTTT. It is translated as CASSYRQGHNEKLFF.